Each of the 30 T cell receptor beta chains below was sequenced from the same sample in a study of T cell clones after liver transplantation. TCRdb keeps only in-frame clones here, not all; method: immunoSEQ multiplex PCR. The sample yields about 50,000 clones, approximately 71% seen once. This material consisted of CD4+ T cells from blood, taken 54 months after liver transplant. The source of these receptors is a human patient who received a liver transplant. The graft donor may have contributed some T cells.

The V and J genes are TRBV7-2 and TRBJ2-7; 8 nucleotides line up with TRBD2. Germline values: CDR1 SGHTA, CDR2 FQGNSA. V dropped 7 bases and J dropped 1; count of bases not matched to a gene: 12. The CDR3 has 16 residues. The CDR3: CASTPRGGNLSYEQYF. CDR3 DNA sequence: TGTGCCAGCACCCCCCGGGGGGGGAACCTTTCCTACGAGCAGTACTTC. Full variable domain (remainder filled in from reference TRBV7-2 and TRBJ2-7): GAGVSQSPSNKVTEKGKDVELRCDPISGHTALYWYRQSLGQGLEFLIYFQGNSAPDKSGLPSDRFSAERTGGSVSTLTIQRTQQEDSAVYLCASTPRGGNLSYEQYFGPGTRLTVT.

The CDR3 spells CATRNRNTEAFF. The CDR3 DNA reads TGTGCCACCAGGAACAGGAACACTGAAGCTTTCTTT. The chain carries TRBV15 and TRBJ1-1; no firm D call. The V gene's germline CDR1 is LNHNV and CDR2 YYDKDF (reference sequence). There are 12 residues in the CDR3. V was pared by 6 bases and J by 1 base, with 6 bases between.

The chain uses TRBV2 and TRBJ2-2; D tentatively reads TRBD1 or TRBD2 (5 bases each). CDR3 length: 14 amino acids. V shed 7 bases and J shed 5 bases, with 14 bases lying between them. Per the germline V gene, CDR1 is SNHLY and CDR2 is FYNNEI. The CDR3 here is CASKTRGTTGELFF. The CDR3 DNA sequence: TGTGCCAGCAAAACGAGGGGCACGACCGGGGAGCTGTTTTTT.

This chain joins TRBV2 and TRBJ2-3, with 8 bases aligning to TRBD1. The CDR3 runs to 15 residues. Losses at the gene ends were 3 bases for V and 4 bases for J; bases not matched to a gene: 6. The germline V gene encodes CDR1 SNHLY and CDR2 FYNNEI. For the CDR3, the DNA is TGTGCCAGCAGTGAGCAGGGGGCTAGGTCAGATACGCAGTATTTT. Its translation: CASSEQGARSDTQYF.

The chain links TRBV6-1 to TRBJ1-4; 10 positions match TRBD1. Germline CDR1 and CDR2: MNHNS and SASEGT. V shed 6 bases, J shed 3 bases, and the junction held 4 bases outside the gene matches. The CDR3 is 15 amino acids. CDR3 nucleotides: TGTGCCAGCAGGGGACAGGGGCGGGCTAATGAAAAACTGTTTTTT. Amino acid sequence: CASRGQGRANEKLFF.

The V gene is TRBV6-5, the J gene TRBJ2-1; D is unresolved. The V and J ends lost 5 bases and 4 bases respectively, with 15 bases between them. Germline V gene data show CDR1 as MNHEY and CDR2 as SVGAGI. This CDR3 has 15 amino acids. CDR3 sequence reads: CASSGSPPRYNEQFF. The CDR3 DNA sequence: TGTGCCAGCAGTGGAAGTCCACCCCGATACAATGAGCAGTTCTTC.

DNA for the CDR3: TGTGCCGGAGGGACAGGGGGCGCGAAAAATGGCTACACCTTC. Protein product: CAGGTGGAKNGYTF. This chain links TRBV4-2 with TRBJ1-2, with TRBD1 matching over 12 bases. The germline V gene has CDR1 LGHNA and CDR2 YNFKEQ. The CDR3 consists of 14 residues. V lost 11 bases, J lost 6 bases, and 10 bases stayed unmatched.

The J gene is TRBJ1-5, the V gene TRBV6-1, with D hard to call. The CDR3 is 15 residues long. The germline V and J ends were trimmed by 2 bases and 1 base, with 9 bases remaining between them. Germline V gene lookup returns CDR1 MNHNS and CDR2 SASEGT. DNA of the CDR3: TGTGCCAGCAGTGAACAATGGGGAAGCAATCAGCCCCAGCATTTT. It yields the protein CASSEQWGSNQPQHF.

CDR3 in amino acids: CASSSEGGTSYEQYF. The CDR3 DNA follows: TGTGCCAGCAGCTCAGAGGGTGGGACTTCCTACGAGCAGTACTTC. V and J are TRBV7-2 and TRBJ2-7; the D gene is possibly TRBD2 (6 bases). Germline CDR1 is SGHTA and CDR2 is FQGNSA. The CDR3 runs 15 residues. V lost 4 bases and J 1 base, leaving 14 bases between the germline ends.

The CDR3 bases are TGTGCCAGCAGTACCGGGACTGTTAACACCGGGGAGCTGTTTTTT. This sequence encodes CASSTGTVNTGELFF. The chain employs TRBV6-5 and TRBJ2-2, with a tentative D call TRBD2 (6 bases). Germline CDR1 reads MNHEY; CDR2 reads SVGAGI. This CDR3 has 15 residues. Trimming left V 5 bases short and J 2 bases short, with 12 bases between.

The V gene is TRBV19, the J gene TRBJ1-1, with D uncertain. There are 15 residues in the CDR3. Germline V gene sequence: CDR1 LNHDA, CDR2 SQIVND (reference sequence). Trimming cost V 5 bases and J 1 base, with 14 bases left between them. The CDR3: CASSPVEGGNTEAFF. CDR3 in DNA: TGTGCCAGTAGTCCCGTCGAAGGAGGGAACACTGAAGCTTTCTTT.

The rearrangement joins TRBV7-8 to TRBJ1-1, with TRBD1 matching over 11 bases. Germline V CDR1 and CDR2: SGHVS, FQNEAQ. The J segment lost 10 bases and the V segment lost 7 bases, leaving 8 bases of the junction unmatched. The CDR3 has 13 residues. CDR3 residues: CASNRGQGAVAFF. The CDR3 DNA reads TGTGCCAGCAACCGAGGACAGGGGGCTGTAGCTTTCTTT. Complete variable domain (other parts from reference TRBV7-8 and TRBJ1-1): GAGVSQSPRYKVAKRGQDVALRCDPISGHVSLFWYQQALGQGPEFLTYFQNEAQLDKSGLPSDRFFAERPEGSVSTLKIQRTQQEDSAVYLCASNRGQGAVAFFGQGTRLTVV.

The V gene is TRBV6-5, the J gene TRBJ1-4; 9 bases fit TRBD1. CDR3 length: 15 amino acids. In germline, CDR1 is MNHEY, CDR2 SVGAGI. V was clipped by 4 bases and J by 8 bases; unmatched bases: 8. This CDR3 is CASSSAATGGEKLFF. In DNA form, the CDR3 reads TGTGCCAGCAGTTCGGCGGCGACAGGGGGAGAAAAACTGTTTTTT.

Note on this clone: Other DNA sequences in this sample translate to the same CDR3. The chain carries TRBV7-2 and TRBJ2-6; D ambiguous. CDR3 length equals 14 residues. CDR1 is SGHTA, CDR2 FQGNSA, per germline. With 3 bases removed from V and 0 bases from J, the gap between germline ends came to 3 bases. Here the CDR3 reads CASSLGSGANVLTF. CDR3 DNA sequence: TGTGCCAGCAGCTTGGGCTCTGGGGCCAACGTCCTGACTTTC.

The chain joins TRBV5-4 to TRBJ2-2; 9 nucleotides agree with TRBD2. The germline V gene encodes CDR1 SGHNT and CDR2 YYREEE (reference sequence). The CDR3 consists of 14 residues. With 4 bases clipped from V and 9 bases from J, the junction kept 7 bases outside the gene matches. CDR3 DNA: TGTGCCAGCAGCACCCGACTAGCGGTCAGGGAGCTGTTTTTT. Amino acids: CASSTRLAVRELFF.

The chain recombines TRBV7-2 with TRBJ2-2; TRBD2 matches at 8 bases. The junction had 6 bases not matched to a gene; V was cut back by 6 bases and J by 0 bases. The CDR3 runs to 16 residues. CDR1 is SGHTA and CDR2 is FQGNSA in the germline V gene. Here the CDR3 DNA reads TGTGCCAGCAGTCAAAGCGGGGGTTCGAACACCGGGGAGCTGTTTTTT. Its protein product is CASSQSGGSNTGELFF.

CDR3 sequence reads: CAWSVWRGTQQETQYF. The CDR3 region has the DNA TGTGCCTGGAGTGTGTGGAGGGGGACCCAACAAGAGACCCAGTACTTC. V gene TRBV30 combines with J gene TRBJ2-5; either TRBD1 or TRBD2 may supply D (6 bases each). CDR3 size: 16 residues. The V end was cut by 0 bases, the J end by 2 bases, with 16 bases between. In germline, CDR1 is GTSNPN, CDR2 SVGIG (reference sequence).

This chain connects TRBV4-2 to TRBJ2-1; D gene unclear. This CDR3 spans 15 amino acids. V shed 0 bases and J shed 4 bases, with 10 bases lying between them. Germline V gene sequence: CDR1 LGHNA, CDR2 YNFKEQ. The CDR3 nucleotides are TGTGCCAGCAGCCAAGAACCGGCAGGTTACAATGAGCAGTTCTTC. Translated: CASSQEPAGYNEQFF.

The chain links TRBV29-1 to TRBJ2-7; perhaps TRBD2 as D (5 bases). Germline loops: CDR1 SQVTM, CDR2 ANQGSEA. V lost 7 bases and J lost 4, with 14 bases in between. The CDR3 sequence is 12 residues long. CDR3 protein: CSAREAAYEQYF. The CDR3 coding sequence is TGCAGCGCCCGGGAAGCGGCTTACGAGCAGTACTTC.

The chain links TRBV5-1 to TRBJ2-3, with a weak D call TRBD2 (6 bases). Trimming removed 0 bases from V and 5 bases from J, with 10 bases in between. This CDR3 has 14 residues. From germline, CDR1 is SGHRS and CDR2 YFSETQ. CDR3 loop: CASSLGGVRDTQYF. In DNA form, the CDR3 reads TGCGCCAGCAGCTTGGGCGGGGTGAGAGATACGCAGTATTTT. Filled out from reference TRBV5-1 and TRBJ2-3, the complete variable domain reads KAGVTQTPRYLIKTRGQQVTLSCSPISGHRSVSWYQQTPGQGLQFLFEYFSETQRNKGNFPGRFSGRQFSNSRSEMNVSTLELGDSALYLCASSLGGVRDTQYFGPGTRLTVL.

This clone has only a few counts. The chain is built from TRBV10-1 and TRBJ2-7, with a weak D call TRBD1 (6 bases). In germline, CDR1 is WNHNN, CDR2 SYGVQD (reference sequence). Trimming shortened V by 8 bases and J by 1 base, and 12 bases separated the two germline ends. CDR3 length equals 13 residues. CDR3: CASGGPSSYEQYF. The DNA of the CDR3 is TGCGCCAGCGGGGGCCCCTCTTCCTACGAGCAGTACTTC.

The chain couples TRBV29-1 to TRBJ1-4, with a possible D match to TRBD1 (5 bases). There are 16 residues in the CDR3. CDR1 SQVTM and CDR2 ANQGSEA come from the germline V gene. V was clipped by 5 bases and J by 0 bases, with 16 bases between them. The CDR3 DNA follows: TGCAGCGTTACCCCCCCTGGAGGGGCAACTAATGAAAAACTGTTTTTT. Protein sequence: CSVTPPGGATNEKLFF.

Notes on this clone: Distinct nucleotide sequences in the sample also encode this CDR3. The chain carries TRBV27 and TRBJ1-2; 8 bases fit TRBD1. Germline values: CDR1 MNHEY, CDR2 SMNVEV (reference sequence). V dropped 0 bases and J dropped 6; count of bases not matched to a gene: 3. This CDR3 has 14 amino acids. This CDR3 is CASSLSGQGNGYTF. The CDR3 nucleotides are TGTGCCAGCAGTTTATCCGGACAGGGAAATGGCTACACCTTC.

This clone was detected once. V usage is TRBV2 and J usage is TRBJ2-7, with TRBD2 matching 11 bases. Germline V CDR1 and CDR2: SNHLY, FYNNEI. CDR3 length: 14 residues. The ends lost 5 bases at V and 3 bases at J; junction bases unmatched: 3. The CDR3 protein is CASSPLAGGYEQYF. The CDR3 nucleotides are TGTGCCAGCAGTCCCCTAGCGGGGGGCTACGAGCAGTACTTC.

This clone occurred once. Other nucleotide sequences in the sample specify the same CDR3. The chain joins TRBV18 to TRBJ1-3, with D hard to call. Germline loops: CDR1 KGHSH, CDR2 LQKENI. V gave up 1 base and J gave up 1 base, with 5 bases separating them. This CDR3 has 14 residues. CDR3 protein: CASSPQGSGNTIYF. The DNA for the CDR3 is TGTGCCAGCTCACCACAGGGATCTGGAAACACCATATATTTT.

The rearrangement uses TRBV6-1 and TRBJ1-2, with D perhaps matching TRBD1 (5 bases). CDR1 MNHNS and CDR2 SASEGT come from the germline V gene. V was clipped by 0 bases and J by 5 bases, with 13 bases between them. This CDR3 spans 15 amino acids. The CDR3 loop reads CASSEAMRGIYGYTF. CDR3 sequence (DNA): TGTGCCAGCAGTGAAGCGATGCGGGGGATTTATGGCTACACCTTC.

This clone was found a few times. This chain uses TRBV7-6 with TRBJ2-1; 11 bases match TRBD2. The CDR3 contains 17 residues. V was pared by 6 bases and J by 1 base, with 8 bases of the junction left unmatched. Germline V gives CDR1 SGHVS, CDR2 FNYEAQ. CDR3 loop: CASSPRLAGPSYNEQFF. CDR3 nucleotides: TGTGCCAGCAGTCCTAGACTAGCGGGGCCTTCCTACAATGAGCAGTTCTTC.

V and J are TRBV28 and TRBJ2-6; D assignment may be TRBD1 or TRBD2 (5 bases each). The CDR3 runs to 13 residues. Trimming cost V 5 bases and J 13 bases, with 15 bases left between them. CDR1 and CDR2 from the germline V gene are MDHEN and SYDVKM. The CDR3: CASSPGPARVLTF. The CDR3 DNA follows: TGTGCCAGCAGTCCGGGACCCGCCCGGGTCCTGACTTTC. Full variable domain (missing parts from reference TRBV28 and TRBJ2-6): DVKVTQSSRYLVKRTGEKVFLECVQDMDHENMFWYRQDPGLGLRLIYFSYDVKMKEKGDIPEGYSVSREKKERFSLILESASTNQTSMYLCASSPGPARVLTFGAGSRLTVL.

This chain uses TRBV25-1 with TRBJ1-2; D gene uncertain. This CDR3 contains 14 residues. CDR1 MGHDK and CDR2 SYGVNS come from the germline V gene. V lost 2 bases to trimming and J lost 4 bases, with 11 bases between them. The CDR3 reads CASSEKGQPYGYTF. CDR3 sequence (DNA): TGTGCCAGCAGTGAAAAAGGGCAGCCCTATGGCTACACCTTC.

This clone was observed a single time. This sequence joins TRBV6-1 and TRBJ1-5; D gene ambiguous. Germline V gene sequence: CDR1 MNHNS, CDR2 SASEGT. CDR3 length: 15 amino acids. V shed 3 bases and J shed 7 bases, with 16 bases lying between them. CDR3 in amino acids: CASSESFPGKQPQHF. The CDR3 coding sequence is TGTGCCAGCAGTGAGTCTTTTCCCGGGAAACAGCCCCAGCATTTT.